This T cell receptor (beta chain) was sequenced for a study of T cells in Graves' hyperthyroidism and ophthalmopathy. Trimming took off 4 bases at V and 0 bases at J, with 25 bases between the two ends. The germline CDR1 and CDR2 sequences are SEHNR and FQNEAQ (reference sequence). The CDR3 totals 19 residues. Hyperthyroidism, newly diagnosed and lasting under 2 months, affected patients aged 18 to 65. Thyroid ultrasound and orbital computed tomography, with clinical symptoms and serum thyroxine and TRAb, informed diagnoses. Out of around 10 ml of fresh peripheral blood came the PBMCs. The TCR beta CDR3 regions underwent amplification using RNA transcripts as the source. Primed by the HTBI set, a first-round RT-PCR was run on the TCR CDR3. TCRdb called the multiplex PCR reads again in MiXCR, with one record for every CDR3 protein. The sample records fewer than 700,000 distinct CDR3 sequences, around 15% being singletons.

This clonotype showed up just a few times. Sequenced input: blood. The rearrangement links TRBV7-9 to TRBJ2-7; D possibly matches TRBD1 or TRBD2 (6 bases each). The TCR comes from a woman aged 25 to 39 with Graves' hyperthyroidism. The CDR3 spells CASSSISGARGNNSYEQYF. In DNA form, the CDR3 reads TGTGCCAGCAGCTCAATATCGGGGGCTCGCGGGAACAACTCCTACGAGCAGTACTTC.